Below, 11 T cell receptor beta chains from the same sample are listed, as sequenced in a study of cytomegalovirus exposure and HLA in healthy donors. Sequencing used immunoSEQ multiplex PCR; TCRdb keeps in-frame clones, though not all of them. The top ten clones hold approximately 7% of a sample with about 190,000 clones, roughly 80% of them seen once. Material: PBMCs. Receptors were obtained from a man aged 18 to 30 in good health and CMV-seropositive.

The rearrangement uses TRBV6-1 and TRBJ1-5; the D gene is possibly TRBD1 (5 bases). This CDR3 region has 13 residues. Between the trimmed V and J ends, which lost 8 bases and 0 bases, there was a span of 8 bases. In germline, CDR1 is MNHNS, CDR2 SASEGT. CDR3 sequence: CASGTGSNQPQHF. DNA for the CDR3: TGTGCCAGCGGAACAGGTAGCAATCAGCCCCAGCATTTT.

This chain joins TRBV5-1 and TRBJ1-3; 9 bases line up with TRBD1. From germline, CDR1 is SGHRS and CDR2 YFSETQ. V lost 0 bases to trimming and J lost 4 bases; unmatched junction nucleotides: 5. The CDR3 has 16 amino acids. CDR3 nucleotide sequence: TGCGCCAGCAGCTTGGCCGGGACAGGGTTCGGAAACACCATATATTTT. It codes for CASSLAGTGFGNTIYF.

The chain links TRBV28 to TRBJ2-7; TRBD1 is a possible D gene (6 bases). The CDR3 totals 14 residues. Germline lookup yields CDR1 MDHEN and CDR2 SYDVKM. V shed 6 bases and J shed 6 bases, with 18 bases lying between them. The CDR3 is CASSEYRDNPEQYF. CDR3 nucleotides: TGTGCCAGCAGCGAATACCGGGACAATCCCGAGCAGTACTTC.

V usage is TRBV9 and J usage is TRBJ2-2, with a possible D match to TRBD2 (6 bases). This CDR3 region has 16 residues. Germline assignment: CDR1 SGDLS and CDR2 YYNGEE. V lost 2 bases to trimming and J lost 3 bases, with 14 bases between them. Here the CDR3 DNA reads TGTGCCAGCAGCGTCCCGGCGGGGAAGTACACCGGGGAGCTGTTTTTT. It translates to CASSVPAGKYTGELFF. Full variable domain (remainder filled in from reference TRBV9 and TRBJ2-2): DSGVTQTPKHLITATGQRVTLRCSPRSGDLSVYWYQQSLDQGLQFLIQYYNGEERAKGNILERFSAQQFPDLHSELNLSSLELGDSALYFCASSVPAGKYTGELFFGEGSRLTVL.

The gene calls are TRBV29-1 and TRBJ2-1, with D possibly TRBD1 on 6 matching bases. The germline gives CDR1 SQVTM, CDR2 ANQGSEA. CDR3 length equals 12 residues. Trimming pared 3 bases from V and 5 bases from J, leaving 8 bases between. CDR3 DNA sequence: TGCAGCGTTGACAGGGGAGACAATGAGCAGTTCTTC. This translates into CSVDRGDNEQFF.

CDR3 amino acids: CASSFGQQETQYF. The DNA for the CDR3 is TGTGCCAGCAGCTTCGGACAGCAAGAGACCCAGTACTTC. This sequence joins TRBV7-7 and TRBJ2-5; TRBD1 might be the D (6 bases). Germline-derived CDR1 and CDR2 are SSHAT and FNYEAQ (reference sequence). The CDR3 has 13 amino acids. V lost 3 bases and J 2 bases, leaving 7 bases between the germline ends.

This chain links TRBV7-6 with TRBJ2-2; D remains ambiguous. The V and J ends lost 3 bases and 5 bases respectively, with 7 bases between them. CDR1 is SGHVS, CDR2 FNYEAQ, per germline. The CDR3 is 13 residues long. The CDR3 DNA follows: TGTGCCAGCAGCTTTAGCACGACCGGGGAGCTGTTTTTT. This sequence encodes CASSFSTTGELFF.

The rearrangement joins TRBV5-6 to TRBJ2-2; no definite D call. Per the germline V gene, CDR1 is SGHDT and CDR2 is YYEEEE. CDR3 size: 18 residues. V dropped 4 bases and J dropped 3 bases, with 22 bases sitting between them. Written as DNA, the CDR3 is TGTGCCAGCAGCCCCGTCGTTGGGTGGCCACGGGACACCGGGGAGCTGTTTTTT. It is translated as CASSPVVGWPRDTGELFF.

The rearrangement links TRBV5-1 to TRBJ2-1, with 13 bases aligning to TRBD2. Germline assignment: CDR1 SGHRS and CDR2 YFSETQ. This CDR3 comprises 16 residues. The trim removed 3 bases at V and 4 bases at J, leaving 4 bases unmatched. CDR3 residues: CASSSELAGGYNEQFF. The CDR3 DNA sequence: TGCGCCAGCAGCTCCGAACTAGCGGGAGGGTACAATGAGCAGTTCTTC.

This clone was counted once. The chain joins TRBV9 to TRBJ2-3; 7 positions match TRBD2. This CDR3 spans 16 amino acids. Looked up from germline, CDR1 is SGDLS and CDR2 is YYNGEE. V shed 4 bases, J shed 2 bases, and the junction held 10 bases outside the gene matches. The CDR3 DNA reads as TGTGCCAGCAGCACCCGAGAGCGGGGCCCCACAGATACGCAGTATTTT. Its translation: CASSTRERGPTDTQYF.

The chain has TRBV28 and TRBJ1-1; D not resolved. Germline values: CDR1 MDHEN, CDR2 SYDVKM. CDR3 size: 17 residues. Between the trimmed V and J ends, which lost 9 bases and 0 bases, there was a span of 23 bases. CDR3 DNA sequence: TGTGCCAGGAGAAAACATACGGAGGTAGAATTGAACACTGAAGCTTTCTTT. It codes for CARRKHTEVELNTEAFF.